One and the same sample provided the 11 T cell receptor beta chains below, sequenced in a study of CXCR3-negative and CXCR3-positive naive CD8 T cells. General study points: A higher hydrophobicity marked the TRB CDR3s of CXCR3-positive naive cells versus CXCR3-negative naive cells.

Their cognate antigens are unknown. The TRB libraries of cDNA were built by UMI-labeled 5' RACE. TCRdb re-called the 5' RACE reads and gives one entry per CDR3 protein, without DNA. Reported are under 110,000 distinct CDR3 sequences; the ten largest clones contain 0.3% to 0.4%. Sequenced material: naive CXCR3+ CD8+ T cells from blood. The subset is: CD45RO-CCR7+CD27+CD95- naive CD8+ T cells expressing CXCR3 (TNR3+). The receptors come from a human donor in good health. Some clones in this sample may be carry-over from other donors' samples.

This chain joins TRBV20-1 and TRBJ2-1; TCRdb designates TRBD2, a call that cannot be tested without DNA. CDR3 length equals 13 residues. Germline CDR1 and CDR2: DFQATT and SNEGSKA (reference sequence). CDR3: CSARSSGPYEQFF.

The J gene is TRBJ1-2, the V gene TRBV7-9. The CDR3 totals 11 residues. The V gene's germline CDR1 is SEHNR and CDR2 FQNEAQ (reference sequence). The CDR3 loop reads CAISHGWEYSF.

The chain employs TRBV5-6 and TRBJ2-5; the TCRdb D gene call, TRBD1, has no DNA to confirm it. Germline V gene sequence: CDR1 SGHDT, CDR2 YYEEEE. The CDR3 has 16 residues. Here the CDR3 reads CASSSSMTGDQETQYF.

The chain uses TRBV29-1 and TRBJ2-1; TCRdb names TRBD1, which stays unverified in the absence of DNA. The CDR3 spans 16 residues. Germline V CDR1 and CDR2: SQVTM, ANQGSEA. The CDR3 here is CSVEEGRRPSYNEQFF.

This chain uses TRBV29-1 with TRBJ2-3. Germline lookup yields CDR1 SQVTM and CDR2 ANQGSEA. The CDR3 runs 12 residues. Here the CDR3 reads CSAITEPDTQYF.

This chain uses TRBV3-1 with TRBJ2-1; TCRdb returns TRBD1, unconfirmable since there is no DNA. The CDR3 spans 16 residues. Germline CDR1 reads LGHDT; CDR2 reads YNNKEL (reference sequence). The CDR3: CASSQDSPSSYNEQFF.

The genes are TRBV29-1 and TRBJ2-7. The CDR3 is made up of 13 amino acids. Per germline, CDR1 SQVTM and CDR2 ANQGSEA. The CDR3 here is CSVEDPVEYEQYF.

The J gene is TRBJ2-1, the V gene TRBV3-1; TCRdb's D call of TRBD1 is untestable without DNA. CDR1 is LGHDT and CDR2 is YNNKEL in the germline V gene (reference sequence). This CDR3 is built from 15 residues. CDR3 region: CASSILPGLNNEQFF.

The J gene is TRBJ2-7, the V gene TRBV28; TCRdb gives TRBD1 as the D gene, but with no DNA this cannot be confirmed. Germline V lookup: CDR1 MDHEN, CDR2 SYDVKM. This CDR3 is 16 amino acids long. The CDR3 sequence: CASSHLGAEGDYEQYF.

The chain employs TRBV9 and TRBJ2-4; TCRdb outputs TRBD2, but without DNA this stays unchecked. CDR3 length: 14 amino acids. CDR1 SGDLS and CDR2 YYNGEE come from the germline V gene. CDR3 sequence: CASSGSVEGGGKHF.

The chain employs TRBV29-1 and TRBJ2-2. CDR1 and CDR2 (germline): SQVTM, ANQGSEA. This CDR3 region has 11 residues. The CDR3 sequence is CSVLNTGELFF.